Each of the 7 T cell receptor beta chains below was sequenced from the same sample in a study of shared T cell receptors in the human thymus. Profiled with immunoSEQ multiplex PCR; TCRdb holds only in-frame clones, not every one. The table has over 350,000 clones, 95% seen once. The sequenced material came from thymocytes. The receptors come from a human donor.

The chain employs TRBV5-4 and TRBJ2-1; 7 positions agree with TRBD2. The CDR3 has 17 amino acids. Germline V gene data show CDR1 as SGHNT and CDR2 as YYREEE (reference sequence). Germline trimming cut 0 bases from V and 9 bases from J; bases unmatched to any gene: 15. The CDR3 protein is CASSLGGGAGLTVEQFF. In nucleotides, the CDR3 is TGTGCCAGCAGCTTGGGGGGAGGGGCGGGGCTAACGGTTGAGCAGTTCTTC.

The genes are TRBV7-4 and TRBJ2-7, with 14 bases aligning to TRBD2. Germline V lookup: CDR1 SGHVT, CDR2 SQSDAQ. This CDR3 is 17 amino acids long. Unmatched junction bases numbered 3, after V lost 1 base and J lost 1 base. CDR3 DNA sequence: TGTGCCAGCAGCTTAGGACTAGCGGGAGGGCCTTCCTACGAGCAGTACTTC. Protein: CASSLGLAGGPSYEQYF.

The CDR3 coding sequence is TGTGCCAGCACCACCGGGGGCAGGGACTTCTACGAGCAGTACTTC. Encoded protein: CASTTGGRDFYEQYF. The chain joins TRBV5-6 to TRBJ2-7, with D perhaps TRBD1 or TRBD2 (6 bases each). The V end lost 6 bases, the J end lost 3 bases, and 19 bases lay between the germline ends. CDR1 SGHDT and CDR2 YYEEEE come from the germline V gene. The CDR3 runs 15 residues.

The chain couples TRBV27 to TRBJ1-5, with 9 positions matching TRBD1. The V gene's germline CDR1 is MNHEY and CDR2 SMNVEV (reference sequence). V shed 5 bases and J 0 bases; nucleotides not matched to a gene: 17. The CDR3 has 20 residues. The DNA for the CDR3 is TGTGCCAGCAGTCCTACCCCGGACAGGGGTCCCAGTTTTAGCAATCAGCCCCAGCATTTT. It is translated as CASSPTPDRGPSFSNQPQHF.

The V call is TRBV25-1, the J call TRBJ2-7, with unresolved D. The V gene's germline CDR1 is MGHDK and CDR2 SYGVNS. This CDR3 comprises 13 residues. V lost 3 bases to trimming and J lost 5 bases, with 11 bases between them. The CDR3 is CASSDRVLNEQYF. CDR3 DNA: TGTGCCAGCAGTGACCGCGTCCTTAACGAGCAGTACTTC.

J is TRBJ2-7 and V is TRBV2; perhaps TRBD2 as D (5 bases). Between the trimmed V and J ends, which lost 2 bases and 6 bases, there was a span of 14 bases. The length of the CDR3 is 14 residues. Germline CDR1 reads SNHLY; CDR2 reads FYNNEI. This CDR3 reads CASSERAGSIEQYF. The DNA of the CDR3 is TGTGCCAGCAGTGAACGGGCGGGTTCCATCGAGCAGTACTTC.

The chain has TRBV15 and TRBJ1-5, with TRBD1 matching 7 bases. Trimming removed 4 bases from V and 7 bases from J; junction bases left unmatched: 10. The CDR3 contains 15 residues. CDR1 is LNHNV, CDR2 YYDKDF, per germline (reference sequence). The CDR3 bases are TGTGCCACCAGCAAGCCACAGGGGACACTCCAGCCCCAGCATTTT. Translating gives CATSKPQGTLQPQHF.